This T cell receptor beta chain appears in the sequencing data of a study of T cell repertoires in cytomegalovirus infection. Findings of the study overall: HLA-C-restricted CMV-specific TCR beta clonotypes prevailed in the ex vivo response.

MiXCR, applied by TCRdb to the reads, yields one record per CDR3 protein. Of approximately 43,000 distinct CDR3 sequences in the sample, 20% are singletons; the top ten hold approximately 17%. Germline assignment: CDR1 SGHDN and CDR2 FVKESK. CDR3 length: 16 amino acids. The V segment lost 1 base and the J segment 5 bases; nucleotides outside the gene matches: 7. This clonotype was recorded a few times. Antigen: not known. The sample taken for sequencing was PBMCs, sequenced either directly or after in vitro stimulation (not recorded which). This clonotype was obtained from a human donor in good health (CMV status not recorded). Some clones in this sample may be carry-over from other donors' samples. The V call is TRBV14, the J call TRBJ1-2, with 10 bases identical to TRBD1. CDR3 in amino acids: CASSQVSGQGIYGYTF. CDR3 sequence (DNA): TGTGCCAGCAGCCAAGTTTCGGGACAGGGGATATATGGCTACACCTTC.